Each of the 21 T cell receptor beta chains below was sequenced from the same sample in a study of identical twins. One entry per CDR3 protein, called by TCRdb with MiXCR from the 5' RACE reads. The table records hundreds of thousands of distinct CDR3 sequences, approximately 8.5% of them present only once. These same records also appear under a second study, on yellow fever vaccine responses in identical twins.

Sequencing input: memory (CD45RO+) T cells sorted from blood. These receptors were taken from a woman aged 18 to 35 in good health.

There are many counts of this clonotype. The CDR3 region is CASSPLLAGGRNEQFF. CDR3 DNA: TGTGCCAGCAGTCCCCTGCTAGCGGGAGGGCGTAATGAGCAGTTCTTC. The V call is TRBV12-3 or TRBV12-4, the J call TRBJ2-1; 12 nucleotides line up with TRBD2. The CDR3 extends over 16 amino acids. J lost 7 bases, V lost 5 bases, and 9 bases had no gene match.

The V and J genes are TRBV6-1 and TRBJ1-4; no clear D. Germline V gives CDR1 MNHNS, CDR2 SASEGT. Trimming removed 3 bases from V and 6 bases from J, with 8 bases in between. This CDR3 is built from 13 residues. The CDR3 region is CASSERRDEKLFF. CDR3 nucleotides: TGTGCCAGCAGTGAGCGCAGAGATGAAAAACTGTTTTTT.

The sample holds a few counts of this clonotype. The chain links TRBV5-1 to TRBJ2-5; weak D call: TRBD2 (5 bases). Germline V CDR1 and CDR2: SGHRS, YFSETQ. The CDR3 length is 12 residues. Between the trimmed V and J ends, which lost 7 bases and 7 bases, there was a span of 14 bases. CDR3 nucleotide sequence: TGCGCCAGCGAAGGAGGACGGGGGACCCAGTACTTC. It encodes CASEGGRGTQYF.

This clonotype was counted between two and nine times. The chain combines TRBV28 with TRBJ2-7; 9 nucleotides match TRBD1. Germline loops: CDR1 MDHEN, CDR2 SYDVKM. This CDR3 region has 13 residues. The ends lost 6 bases at V and 5 bases at J; junction bases unmatched: 5. The CDR3 DNA reads as TGTGCCAGCAGGACAGGGGGTTTCGACGAGCAGTACTTC. Amino acids: CASRTGGFDEQYF.

Many counts were recorded for this clonotype. The J gene is TRBJ1-2, the V gene TRBV4-1; D not resolved. The germline V gene has CDR1 MGHRA and CDR2 YSYEKL. V dropped 1 base and J dropped 4 bases, with 7 bases sitting between them. This CDR3 region has 13 residues. CDR3 sequence reads: CASSQVYSYGYTF. The DNA for the CDR3 is TGCGCCAGCAGCCAAGTTTATTCCTATGGCTACACCTTC.

The chain combines TRBV5-1 with TRBJ2-5, with TRBD1 identical over 8 bases. Germline assignment: CDR1 SGHRS and CDR2 YFSETQ. The length of the CDR3 is 14 residues. V lost 1 base to trimming and J lost 5 bases; unmatched junction nucleotides: 4. This chain's CDR3 is CASSLYRGSETQYF. For the CDR3, the DNA is TGCGCCAGCAGCTTGTACAGGGGGAGTGAGACCCAGTACTTC. The full variable domain, completed using reference TRBV5-1 and TRBJ2-5, is KAGVTQTPRYLIKTRGQQVTLSCSPISGHRSVSWYQQTPGQGLQFLFEYFSETQRNKGNFPGRFSGRQFSNSRSEMNVSTLELGDSALYLCASSLYRGSETQYFGPGTRLLVL.

This clonotype was picked up a small number of times. The V gene is TRBV19, the J gene TRBJ1-5; D might be TRBD1 (5 bases). The CDR3 is 14 residues long. Germline-derived CDR1 and CDR2 are LNHDA and SQIVND (reference sequence). Trimming cost V 4 bases and J 5 bases, with 12 bases left between them. The CDR3 region has the DNA TGTGCCAGTAGTAATATGGGGACGGATCAGCCCCAGCATTTT. Translated, it gives CASSNMGTDQPQHF.

Only a few counts were recorded for this clonotype. The CDR3 nucleotides read TGTGCCAGCAGTGAAGTATCCACCGGGGGGTCCGGGGGTTTAAGGGAGACCCAGTACTTC. Protein product: CASSEVSTGGSGGLRETQYF. This chain connects TRBV6-1 to TRBJ2-5; 7 nucleotides align to TRBD2. V lost 1 base and J lost 5; bases outside the gene matches: 22. Germline V gene sequence: CDR1 MNHNS, CDR2 SASEGT. This CDR3 region has 20 residues.

The sample holds a few counts of this clonotype. This rearrangement joins TRBV19 to TRBJ1-4; D is ambiguous. The V gene lost 8 bases and the J gene lost 7 bases, with 11 bases spanning the gap. This CDR3 is 12 amino acids long. Germline V lookup: CDR1 LNHDA, CDR2 SQIVND (reference sequence). The CDR3 sequence is CASGVRGEKLFF. The CDR3, as DNA: TGTGCCAGTGGAGTTAGAGGTGAAAAACTGTTTTTT.

This clonotype appeared a few times. The rearrangement joins TRBV10-2 to TRBJ1-1; D is uncertain. The CDR3 loop spans 13 amino acids. The germline V and J ends were trimmed by 5 bases and 5 bases, with 12 bases remaining between them. Germline V lookup: CDR1 WSHSY, CDR2 SAAADI. CDR3 amino acids: CASSITGWTEAFF. The CDR3 nucleotides read TGCGCCAGCAGTATAACGGGTTGGACTGAAGCTTTCTTT.

V and J are TRBV6-1 and TRBJ2-5; D is possibly TRBD1 or TRBD2 (5 bases each). The CDR3 length is 15 residues. Germline V lookup: CDR1 MNHNS, CDR2 SASEGT. V shed 7 bases and J shed 5 bases, with 20 bases lying between them. The CDR3 protein is CASIVRGDPAETQYF. The CDR3 bases are TGTGCCAGCATAGTTAGGGGAGACCCGGCGGAGACCCAGTACTTC.

This clonotype was seen a few times. The chain couples TRBV27 to TRBJ1-5; D gene uncertain. The V and J ends lost 2 bases and 3 bases respectively, with 5 bases between them. Germline assignment: CDR1 MNHEY and CDR2 SMNVEV (reference sequence). CDR3 length: 13 amino acids. CDR3 coding DNA: TGTGCCAGCAGTTTAAAACTCAATCAGCCCCAGCATTTT. Protein: CASSLKLNQPQHF.

This clonotype appeared many times. V gene TRBV27 combines with J gene TRBJ1-1, with 9 nucleotides matching TRBD1. The CDR3 extends over 14 amino acids. V was clipped by 6 bases and J by 0 bases; unmatched bases: 2. Germline-derived CDR1 and CDR2 are MNHEY and SMNVEV (reference sequence). CDR3 sequence: CASRDRGVNTEAFF. The CDR3 region has the DNA TGTGCCAGCAGAGACAGGGGGGTGAACACTGAAGCTTTCTTT.

The chain employs TRBV5-1 and TRBJ2-7; perhaps D is TRBD1 or TRBD2 (5 bases each). Deletions cut 5 bases from V and 2 bases from J, with 14 bases between. The germline CDR1 and CDR2 sequences are SGHRS and YFSETQ. CDR3 size: 14 residues. The CDR3 region is CASRRGAGPYEQYF. The CDR3 nucleotides read TGCGCCAGCAGGAGAGGGGCCGGCCCCTACGAGCAGTACTTC.

Ten or more counts support this clonotype. The CDR3 region is CASSQGRRTEEQFF. The CDR3, as DNA: TGTGCCAGCAGTCAGGGACGACGGACGGAGGAGCAGTTCTTC. V usage is TRBV27 and J usage is TRBJ2-1; the D call may be TRBD1 or TRBD2 (5 bases each). CDR1 is MNHEY, CDR2 SMNVEV, per germline (reference sequence). Trimming stripped 5 bases from V and 10 bases from J, with 18 bases between. The CDR3 is made up of 14 amino acids.

This chain joins TRBV7-2 and TRBJ1-2, with unresolved D. Germline V lookup: CDR1 SGHTA, CDR2 FQGNSA. This CDR3 is built from 13 residues. Between the trimmed V and J ends, which lost 5 bases and 8 bases, there was a span of 15 bases. CDR3 sequence (DNA): TGTGCCAGCAGCCCCCTGGTTGTCTGGGGCTACACCTTC. Its protein product is CASSPLVVWGYTF.

A note on this clonotype: An end of the junction differs from the germline gene, which may be a read error. V is TRBV12-3 or TRBV12-4 and J is TRBJ2-7; TRBD1 matches 7 bases. The CDR3 totals 15 residues. The CDR3, as DNA: TGTGCCAGCAGTTTGGGGGCAGGGGGATCCTACGAGCAGCACTTC. Its protein product is CASSLGAGGSYEQHF.

This clonotype occurred a few times. The chain links TRBV20-1 to TRBJ2-2; no definite D call. The germline gives CDR1 DFQATT, CDR2 SNEGSKA (reference sequence). V was trimmed by 5 bases and J by 1 base, leaving 17 bases between them. The CDR3 covers 16 residues. CDR3 nucleotide sequence: TGCAGTGCTTTCCTGCCCGTGAAGGGGAACACCGGGGAGCTGTTTTTT. It yields the protein CSAFLPVKGNTGELFF.

This clonotype occurred a few times. The rearrangement uses TRBV6-4 and TRBJ2-3, with D perhaps TRBD1 (5 bases). Germline CDR1 reads MRHNA; CDR2 reads SNTAGT. The V end lost 3 bases, the J end lost 3 bases, and 7 bases lay between the germline ends. This CDR3 is built from 13 residues. CDR3: CASSEQETDTQYF. Written as DNA, the CDR3 is TGTGCCAGCAGTGAACAGGAGACAGATACGCAGTATTTT.

This clonotype was seen repeatedly, ten times or more. The chain joins TRBV12-3 or TRBV12-4 to TRBJ1-6; the D gene is possibly TRBD1 (5 bases). The V end lost 4 bases, the J end lost 10 bases, and 17 bases lay between the germline ends. The CDR3 has 15 amino acids. CDR3: CASSSRDFRGSPLHF. In DNA, the CDR3 is TGTGCCAGCAGTTCACGGGACTTCAGAGGATCACCCCTCCACTTT.

This clonotype was counted a few times. The DNA of the CDR3 is TGTGCCAGCAGTCGATCTCGGGATTCCACGGATACGCAGTATTTT. This sequence encodes CASSRSRDSTDTQYF. This rearrangement joins TRBV6-1 to TRBJ2-3; maybe TRBD2 (5 bases). V was shortened by 5 bases and J by 6 bases, with 18 bases between the two germline ends. The V gene's germline CDR1 is MNHNS and CDR2 SASEGT. The CDR3 runs to 15 residues.